The source of this T cell receptor (beta chain) is a study of memory CD4+ T cells and cytomegalovirus serostatus. Findings and caveats of the study: Suggested: most of the CMV-linked TCR signature lies in CD4+ memory cells.

The sort gate was single viable CD3+CD4+CD8-CD45RO+ cells for memory CD4+ T cells. Regarding this clone: The antigen remains undetermined.

As originally analysed: After removing out-of-frame reads, 2,204,828 distinct TCRbeta sequences remained. Repertoires were generated with immunoSEQ multiplex PCR, while TCRdb's copy carries only in-frame clones and drops some. That table gives V, J and clone size, and the DNA gave D and trimming. The sample includes tens of thousands of clones, around 76% seen only once; the top ten take 1.5% to 2%. V lost 2 bases and J lost 2; bases outside the gene matches: 4. Germline assignment: CDR1 SGHNT and CDR2 YYREEE (reference sequence). This CDR3 is 15 amino acids long. The source material was memory CD4+ T cells from blood. V and J are TRBV5-4 and TRBJ2-3; 8 bases are shared with TRBD1. The TCR was taken from an adult in good health and CMV-seronegative. CDR3 sequence reads: CASSFGTGYTDTQYF. The CDR3 DNA reads as TGTGCCAGCAGCTTTGGGACAGGCTACACAGATACGCAGTATTTT.